This T cell receptor (beta chain) comes out of a study of T cells in Graves' hyperthyroidism and ophthalmopathy (dated by TCRdb to the late 2010s). Regarding the complete study: Peripheral blood samples were taken at the time of initial diagnosis, prior to any treatment. To identify TCR V-J signatures that set the groups apart, the researchers used a discovery cohort of about a hundred patients, made up of under 50 with Graves' ophthalmopathy and some 55 with stable Graves' hyperthyroidism. Thyroid tissue and blood T-cell repertoires from six or seven Graves' hyperthyroidism patients were also compared in the study. After sampling, hyperthyroidism patients received methimazole starting at 30 mg daily, and ophthalmopathy patients received high-dose intravenous methylprednisolone. Prospective prediction of ophthalmopathy was tested in an independent validation cohort of about 19 hyperthyroidism patients and 17 patients who later progressed to ophthalmopathy. The 100 discovery patients were divided at random into training and test sets in a 7:3 ratio. The paper reports TCR Vbeta CDR3 sequencing of roughly 140 peripheral blood samples: 43 ophthalmopathy, fewer than 85 hyperthyroidism and roughly 17 progressor patients.

This clonotype was recorded at least ten times. It has no known antigen specificity. One base away there is no much larger clone; base qualities are not given. Amplification of TCR beta CDR3 regions was carried out from RNA transcripts. A first-round RT-PCR of the TCR CDR3 used the HTBI primer set with the Qiagen OneStep RT-PCR kit. The libraries were constructed in a second round of multiplex PCR and then size-selected and purified. Libraries were sequenced paired-end with 100 bp reads on an Illumina HiSeq2000. As for how the authors treated the data: Raw data were processed with SOAPnuke, discarding reads with adapters, uncalled bases, mean Phred below 15, or no exact constant-primer or identifier match. COPE v1.2.5 was used to merge high-quality paired reads, and clonotypes were defined as unique nucleotide sequences. MiTCR v1.1 was used to align clonotypes to the IMGT TRBV, TRBD and TRBJ reference segments. Analysis was restricted to V-J combinations with a frequency above 0.0001, which covered 98% to 99.2% of repertoires. The TCS score was defined as F50 (clonal expansion) divided by E x V (chaos), with BLOSUM62-based TCRdist calculated between CDR3 peptides within each V-J. Welch's t-statistics and random forest reduced approximately 520 V-J features to under 15, which were used in a naive Bayes classifier (R e1071). Thyroid-blood repertoire similarity was quantified with the Morisita-Horn index. TCRdb passed the public sequencing reads through fastp at Q25 and MiXCR, retaining productive beta sequences. Each entry is one CDR3 protein sequence, shown with its most common DNA and genes. The V and J calls shown here were made by TCRdb, not taken from the authors' results. Recorded for this sample are approximately 610,000 distinct CDR3 sequences; roughly 14% of them occurred a single time. Over 3.5% of the sample is held by the ten biggest clonotypes.

The study at large found these results: Ophthalmopathy was separated from stable hyperthyroidism by a 13 V-J signature model, with around 90% sensitivity and approximately 81% specificity obtained in cross-validation and 80%/75% obtained in testing. Blood samples also contained most of the expanded thyroid clonotypes (frequency above 0.001), which suggests that blood repertoires may reflect thyroid immune responses. No statistical method was used to set the sample size in advance, and investigators knew the group allocation. During validation, the model predicted progression to ophthalmopathy a median of roughly 7.1 months ahead of onset, with roughly 65% sensitivity and less than 85% specificity.

Ophthalmopathy patients had moderately to severely active disease, with a Clinical Activity Score of 3 or more, a NOSPECS grade of 4 or more, and a disease duration of less than 3 months. Exclusion was applied to patients with uncontrolled infections, other autoimmune diseases, pregnancy or lactation. Clinical symptoms, serum thyroxine and TRAb, thyroid ultrasound, and orbital computed tomography formed the basis for the diagnoses. Ficoll-Paque density gradient centrifugation was used to isolate PBMCs from about 9.4 ml of fresh peripheral blood. Trizol reagent was used to extract total RNA, and RNA quality was then checked on an Agilent 2100 Bioanalyzer. The CDR3, from cysteine to phenylalanine, totals 17 residues. The sequence is cut down to CDR3 DNA, 51 bases in frame from base 1. A distance of 16 bases separates the germline ends of V and J, which lose 0 bases and 2 bases respectively. CDR1 and CDR2, per the germline V gene, are LGHNA and YSLEER.

The receptor comes from a woman in her 40s with Graves' ophthalmopathy. Sequenced input: blood. The rearranged segments are TRBV4-3 and TRBJ2-5; the D segment could be TRBD2, given 5 matching bases. DNA sequence: TGCGCCAGCAGCCAAGAAGGGCCGTCAGCGGTTCAAGAGACCCAGTACTTC. Its coded protein is CASSQEGPSAVQETQYF.